The source of this TCR beta chain is a study of T-cell reconstitution after alpha-beta-depleted transplantation in children. Overall study results and limits: As was reported, about two months after transplant, alpha-beta T cells came from several hundred expanded graft clones. T-cell counts and diversity at one year following transplant were attributed mainly to newly produced T cells.

A note on this clonotype: Its antigen remains unidentified.

Trimming removed 0 bases from V and 4 bases from J, with 22 bases in between. This CDR3 region has 18 residues. The germline V gene has CDR1 SGHTA and CDR2 FQGNSA. The authors prepared the TCRbeta library with unique molecular identifiers. MiXCR, run by TCRdb on the PCR reads, gives a single entry per CDR3 protein. The sample yields approximately 300,000 distinct CDR3 sequences, 6% to 10% seen once. This TCR was sampled from a female patient under 10 years old who had a stem cell transplant for Fanconi anemia, so the T cells may come from the graft donor. Sequencing was performed on peripheral blood, taken 360 days after TCRalphabeta/CD19-depleted stem cell transplant. The genes are TRBV7-2 and TRBJ2-7, with a weak D call TRBD1 (7 bases). CDR3 coding DNA: TGTGCCAGCAGCTTAGCGGTGGACAGGCAACTTGGGGGGTACGAGCAGTACTTC. Amino acids: CASSLAVDRQLGGYEQYF.